The 30 T cell receptor beta chains in this list originate from one sample, sequenced in a study of cytomegalovirus exposure and HLA in healthy donors. PCR amplification relied on 60 Vbeta primers (plus 13 Jbeta primers). Sequencing used immunoSEQ multiplex PCR; TCRdb keeps in-frame clones, though not all of them. The sample includes about 67,000 clones, 75% of them seen just once. Specimen: PBMCs. Every receptor here comes from a man between 60 and 70 years old in good health and CMV-seropositive.

V gene TRBV2 combines with J gene TRBJ1-1; D gene unclear. Per germline, CDR1 SNHLY and CDR2 FYNNEI. This CDR3 region has 13 residues. Trimming took off 10 bases at V and 0 bases at J, with 12 bases between the two ends. CDR3 sequence: CATRTGMNTEAFF. CDR3 coding DNA: TGTGCCACACGGACTGGTATGAACACTGAAGCTTTCTTT.

This chain links TRBV4-1 with TRBJ1-6; no reliable D call. This CDR3 spans 19 amino acids. Germline values: CDR1 MGHRA, CDR2 YSYEKL. V lost 3 bases and J lost 3, with 21 bases in between. This CDR3 reads CASSQDITGREDYNSPLHF. The CDR3 region has the DNA TGCGCCAGCAGCCAGGATATTACCGGTAGGGAGGACTATAATTCACCCCTCCACTTT.

The chain has TRBV5-1 and TRBJ1-1, with D perhaps TRBD1 (5 bases). Germline CDR1 SGHRS, CDR2 YFSETQ. This CDR3 spans 13 amino acids. Trimming removed 1 base at V and 6 bases at J, with 10 bases between. For the CDR3, the DNA is TGCGCCAGCAGCTTGTACAGGCCCCCTGAAGCTTTCTTT. It is translated as CASSLYRPPEAFF.

The CDR3 sequence: CASSPDRNTGELFF. The CDR3 bases are TGTGCCAGCAGCCCGGACAGGAACACCGGGGAGCTGTTTTTT. This chain joins TRBV7-8 and TRBJ2-2, with D perhaps matching TRBD1 (6 bases). Per the germline V gene, CDR1 is SGHVS and CDR2 is FQNEAQ. This CDR3 spans 14 amino acids. The V gene lost 5 bases and the J gene lost 1 base, with 8 bases spanning the gap.

The rearrangement uses TRBV5-1 and TRBJ1-1; 7 nucleotides agree with TRBD1. V lost 5 bases and J lost 0; bases outside the gene matches: 13. The CDR3 covers 17 residues. Germline lookup yields CDR1 SGHRS and CDR2 YFSETQ. Here the CDR3 reads CASSFNAQGQMNTEAFF. The CDR3 DNA reads as TGCGCCAGCAGTTTCAATGCGCAGGGACAGATGAACACTGAAGCTTTCTTT.

The chain carries TRBV6-5 and TRBJ1-2, with TRBD1 as a possible D gene (5 bases). This CDR3 comprises 13 residues. CDR1 MNHEY and CDR2 SVGAGI come from the germline V gene. Trimming shortened V by 7 bases and J by 8 bases, and 17 bases separated the two germline ends. The CDR3 spells CASTLGGLRGYTF. CDR3 bases: TGTGCCAGCACCCTCGGGGGACTGCGGGGCTACACCTTC.

V gene TRBV7-9 combines with J gene TRBJ2-7, with 11 nucleotides matching TRBD2. Losses at the gene ends were 5 bases for V and 6 bases for J; bases not matched to a gene: 15. CDR3 size: 17 residues. Per germline, CDR1 SEHNR and CDR2 FQNEAQ (reference sequence). CDR3 sequence reads: CASSKQIIAGGLLEQYF. CDR3 DNA sequence: TGTGCCAGCAGCAAACAAATAATAGCGGGGGGGCTTCTCGAGCAGTACTTC.

The chain is built from TRBV6-6 and TRBJ2-7, with 7 nucleotides matching TRBD1. The ends lost 7 bases at V and 2 bases at J; junction bases unmatched: 14. The CDR3 spans 16 residues. The germline gives CDR1 MNHNY, CDR2 SVGAGI (reference sequence). DNA of the CDR3: TGTGCCAGCACAATGTCGGGTAGGGGGCATACCTACGAGCAGTACTTC. Encoded protein: CASTMSGRGHTYEQYF.

The rearrangement joins TRBV7-2 to TRBJ2-1, with a possible D match to TRBD1 (6 bases). The CDR3 has 16 amino acids. Trimming removed 0 bases from V and 7 bases from J, with 16 bases in between. Germline V lookup: CDR1 SGHTA, CDR2 FQGNSA. This CDR3 reads CASSLASQGRGNEQFF. The CDR3 coding sequence is TGTGCCAGCAGCTTAGCCTCTCAGGGGCGAGGGAATGAGCAGTTCTTC.

The chain employs TRBV5-4 and TRBJ2-7; D uncertain. Trimming shortened V by 0 bases and J by 7 bases, and 5 bases separated the two germline ends. The CDR3 has 11 residues. In germline, CDR1 is SGHNT, CDR2 YYREEE (reference sequence). CDR3 loop: CASSLGAEQYF. The CDR3 DNA is TGTGCCAGCAGCTTGGGGGCGGAGCAGTACTTC.

This chain joins TRBV5-1 and TRBJ2-2, with D possibly TRBD1 on 6 matching bases. Looked up from germline, CDR1 is SGHRS and CDR2 is YFSETQ. V lost 1 base and J lost 6, with 10 bases in between. The CDR3 spans 14 residues. This chain's CDR3 is CASSLSRGPGELFF. Written as DNA, the CDR3 is TGCGCCAGCAGCTTGTCCAGGGGCCCCGGGGAGCTGTTTTTT.

This chain connects TRBV10-1 to TRBJ2-3; 14 nucleotides match TRBD2. The germline gives CDR1 WNHNN, CDR2 SYGVQD (reference sequence). J was trimmed by 2 bases and V by 1 base; bases with no gene match: 5. The CDR3 contains 18 residues. CDR3 DNA: TGCGCCAGCAGTGAGTTCAGGACTAGCGGGGGGCCCACAGATACGCAGTATTTT. Protein sequence: CASSEFRTSGGPTDTQYF.

In DNA, the CDR3 is TGTGCCAGCAGTTTATCCTGGGGGCATGGCTACACCTTC. It specifies CASSLSWGHGYTF. V is TRBV27 and J is TRBJ1-2, with TRBD1 as a possible D gene (6 bases). The CDR3 length is 13 residues. Germline lookup yields CDR1 MNHEY and CDR2 SMNVEV (reference sequence). Between the trimmed V and J ends, which lost 0 bases and 6 bases, there was a span of 8 bases.

The genes are TRBV2 and TRBJ2-3; 10 bases match TRBD2. Germline-derived CDR1 and CDR2 are SNHLY and FYNNEI. The CDR3 extends over 15 amino acids. Trimming cost V 8 bases and J 5 bases; bases outside gene matches: 10. CDR3 nucleotide sequence: TGTGCCAGCTGGTGGGGGCTAGCGGGAGTAGATACGCAGTATTTT. It encodes CASWWGLAGVDTQYF.

This clone came up once. The rearrangement joins TRBV29-1 to TRBJ2-5; no definite D call. Trimming stripped 5 bases from V and 5 bases from J, with 6 bases between. CDR1 is SQVTM, CDR2 ANQGSEA, per germline. The CDR3 has 10 residues. CDR3 in amino acids: CSVFRETQYF. The CDR3 DNA follows: TGCAGCGTTTTCCGGGAGACCCAGTACTTC. The entire variable domain, with the rest obtained from reference TRBV29-1 and TRBJ2-5, is as follows: SAVISQKPSRDICQRGTSLTIQCQVDSQVTMMFWYRQQPGQSLTLIATANQGSEATYESGFVIDKFPISRPNLTFSTLTVSNMSPEDSSIYLCSVFRETQYFGPGTRLLVL.

This clone turned up a few times. The chain carries TRBV4-1 and TRBJ2-7; the D gene is possibly TRBD2 (6 bases). V was trimmed by 2 bases and J by 4 bases, leaving 21 bases between them. Looked up from germline, CDR1 is MGHRA and CDR2 is YSYEKL. This CDR3 has 17 amino acids. This chain's CDR3 is CASSQRADSGEVYEQYF. CDR3 nucleotide sequence: TGCGCCAGCAGCCAAAGGGCCGATTCGGGGGAAGTTTACGAGCAGTACTTC.

The rearrangement links TRBV19 to TRBJ1-5, with 9 bases aligning to TRBD1. J lost 6 bases, V lost 10 bases, and 7 bases had no gene match. CDR3 length: 13 residues. Germline-derived CDR1 and CDR2 are LNHDA and SQIVND (reference sequence). CDR3 in DNA: TGTGCCACCGCACAGGGGGCGGCTCAGCCCCAGCATTTT. This translates into CATAQGAAQPQHF.

This rearrangement joins TRBV5-1 to TRBJ2-7; 8 nucleotides align to TRBD1. CDR3 length: 15 residues. Unmatched junction bases numbered 5, after V lost 3 bases and J lost 0 bases. Per germline, CDR1 SGHRS and CDR2 YFSETQ. The CDR3 reads CASSSTGVSSYEQYF. The CDR3 nucleotides are TGCGCCAGCAGCTCGACAGGGGTCAGCTCCTACGAGCAGTACTTC.

The CDR3 sequence: CASRLSTGNTIYF. CDR3 sequence (DNA): TGTGCCAGCAGACTATCAACAGGAAACACCATATATTTT. V and J are TRBV6-1 and TRBJ1-3; unclear D gene. The CDR3 totals 13 residues. V lost 6 bases and J lost 4, with 10 bases in between. Looked up from germline, CDR1 is MNHNS and CDR2 is SASEGT.

This clone is deemed medium-sized. CDR3 DNA sequence: TGTGCCAGTAGTATAGCAGGGGGCGACGAGCAGTACTTC. Amino acids: CASSIAGGDEQYF. J is TRBJ2-7 and V is TRBV19; TRBD1 matches 8 bases. CDR1 is LNHDA and CDR2 is SQIVND in the germline V gene (reference sequence). The V gene end was trimmed by 1 base and the J gene end by 5 bases; junction bases not matched to a gene: 1. The length of the CDR3 is 13 residues. Full variable domain (rest looked up from reference TRBV19 and TRBJ2-7): DGGITQSPKYLFRKEGQNVTLSCEQNLNHDAMYWYRQDPGQGLRLIYYSQIVNDFQKGDIAEGYSVSREKKESFPLTVTSAQKNPTAFYLCASSIAGGDEQYFGPGTRLTVT.

A few counts support this clone. The chain combines TRBV2 with TRBJ1-2; 9 bases agree with TRBD1. Germline trimming cut 10 bases from V and 5 bases from J; bases unmatched to any gene: 11. CDR3 length equals 14 residues. CDR1 is SNHLY, CDR2 FYNNEI, per germline. CDR3 DNA sequence: TGTGCCACCTCTGTCTCGGGACAGGGTTATGGCTACACCTTC. Translating gives CATSVSGQGYGYTF.

The genes are TRBV2 and TRBJ2-5; 9 bases are a match to TRBD1. CDR1 and CDR2 (germline): SNHLY, FYNNEI. The CDR3 spans 13 residues. After removal of 6 bases from V and 5 bases from J, the junction contained 4 bases not matched to a gene. The CDR3 sequence: CASRGDRVETQYF. In DNA form, the CDR3 reads TGTGCCAGCAGAGGGGACAGGGTGGAGACCCAGTACTTC.

The chain uses TRBV5-1 and TRBJ1-1; TRBD1 is a possible D gene (6 bases). The CDR3 has 16 residues. V was trimmed by 3 bases and J by 3 bases, leaving 18 bases between them. Germline CDR1 SGHRS, CDR2 YFSETQ. The CDR3 sequence: CASSSRQDSLDTEAFF. CDR3 nucleotides: TGCGCCAGCAGCTCCCGACAGGACAGTCTGGACACTGAAGCTTTCTTT.

The chain carries TRBV7-9 and TRBJ2-7; 8 bases are a match to TRBD2. CDR1 and CDR2 (germline): SEHNR, FQNEAQ (reference sequence). V was clipped by 2 bases and J by 4 bases; unmatched bases: 10. This CDR3 has 16 amino acids. The CDR3 coding sequence is TGTGCCAGCAGCTTAAAGAGCGGGAGTAAGTGGTACGAGCAGTACTTC. Its translation: CASSLKSGSKWYEQYF. The full variable domain, its missing parts supplied by reference TRBV7-9 and TRBJ2-7, is DTGVSQNPRHKITKRGQNVTFRCDPISEHNRLYWYRQTLGQGPEFLTYFQNEAQLEKSRLLSDRFSAERPKGSFSTLEIQRTEQGDSAMYLCASSLKSGSKWYEQYFGPGTRLTVT.

This rearrangement joins TRBV10-2 to TRBJ2-7, with 8 bases fitting TRBD1. The CDR3 loop spans 15 amino acids. The V gene's germline CDR1 is WSHSY and CDR2 SAAADI. Losses at the gene ends were 2 bases for V and 2 bases for J; bases not matched to a gene: 5. CDR3 DNA: TGCGCCAGCAGTGAGCACTTGACAGGGGCCTACGAGCAGTACTTC. Residues: CASSEHLTGAYEQYF.

This chain links TRBV6-5 with TRBJ2-1, with 8 bases aligning to TRBD2. This CDR3 contains 15 residues. Germline trimming cut 2 bases from V and 6 bases from J; bases unmatched to any gene: 6. Germline V CDR1 and CDR2: MNHEY, SVGAGI. The CDR3 protein is CASSYTGTSRNEQFF. The CDR3 DNA reads as TGTGCCAGCAGTTACACCGGGACTAGTCGCAATGAGCAGTTCTTC.

The chain has TRBV5-5 and TRBJ1-1, with D uncertain. Germline V gene sequence: CDR1 SGHKS, CDR2 YYEKEE (reference sequence). V was pared by 0 bases and J by 1 base, with 7 bases between. This CDR3 region has 14 residues. CDR3 in amino acids: CASSLASGNTEAFF. For the CDR3, the DNA is TGTGCCAGCAGCTTGGCTTCCGGGAACACTGAAGCTTTCTTT.

The chain combines TRBV6-4 with TRBJ1-1, with 7 nucleotides matching TRBD1. This CDR3 contains 13 residues. J lost 1 base, V lost 6 bases, and 2 bases had no gene match. From germline, CDR1 is MRHNA and CDR2 SNTAGT. CDR3 DNA sequence: TGTGCCAGCAGCAGGGGGTGGAACACTGAAGCTTTCTTT. Protein product: CASSRGWNTEAFF.

V and J are TRBV25-1 and TRBJ2-1; 8 bases agree with TRBD1. The CDR3 runs 13 residues. The trim removed 2 bases at V and 10 bases at J, leaving 4 bases unmatched. Germline lookup yields CDR1 MGHDK and CDR2 SYGVNS. CDR3 in DNA: TGTGCCAGCAGTGAAGGGGACAGGCTGGAGCAGTTCTTC. Translation gives CASSEGDRLEQFF.

The J gene is TRBJ1-2, the V gene TRBV4-2, with no clear D. Deletions cut 7 bases from V and 2 bases from J, with 14 bases between. The V gene's germline CDR1 is LGHNA and CDR2 YNFKEQ. CDR3 length equals 14 residues. In DNA, the CDR3 is TGTGCCAGCAACCCTGGCAGTACGAACTATGGCTACACCTTC. It codes for CASNPGSTNYGYTF.